Shown below are 12 T cell receptor beta chains from a single sample sequenced in a study of T cell repertoires in ileal Crohn's disease. TCRdb's table, derived via immunoSEQ multiplex PCR, lists solely in-frame clones and lacks some. The sample holds around 17,000 clones, approximately 70% seen once. The sequenced material came from ileal tissue. These receptors were collected from an adult with Crohn's disease.

This chain connects TRBV4-1 to TRBJ1-5; no reliable D call. The V end was cut by 1 base, the J end by 4 bases, with 11 bases between. The CDR3 covers 15 residues. Looked up from germline, CDR1 is MGHRA and CDR2 is YSYEKL. The CDR3 is CASSQGTDHNQPQHF. In DNA form, the CDR3 reads TGCGCCAGCAGCCAAGGCACAGACCATAATCAGCCCCAGCATTTT.

In DNA form, the CDR3 reads TGTGCCAGCAGTGAGGCGGGAAGCACAGATACGCAGTATTTT. This sequence encodes CASSEAGSTDTQYF. This sequence joins TRBV6-4 and TRBJ2-3; the D gene is possibly TRBD2 (6 bases). Germline CDR1 MRHNA, CDR2 SNTAGT. The CDR3 runs to 14 residues. V shed 3 bases and J shed 0 bases, with 7 bases lying between them.

This sequence joins TRBV9 and TRBJ2-7, with 8 bases matching TRBD2. The length of the CDR3 is 15 residues. V dropped 4 bases and J dropped 3; count of bases not matched to a gene: 9. Germline V CDR1 and CDR2: SGDLS, YYNGEE. This chain's CDR3 is CASSPGSGGFYEQYF. CDR3 DNA: TGTGCCAGCAGCCCAGGGAGCGGGGGCTTCTACGAGCAGTACTTC.

The gene calls are TRBV6-1 and TRBJ1-2, with D uncertain. V gave up 2 bases and J gave up 4 bases, with 8 bases separating them. CDR3 size: 13 residues. CDR1 and CDR2 from the germline V gene are MNHNS and SASEGT. CDR3 amino acids: CASSELRIYGYTF. The CDR3 DNA follows: TGTGCCAGCAGTGAATTGCGAATCTATGGCTACACCTTC.

The chain has TRBV29-1 and TRBJ2-5, with 12 bases identical to TRBD1. CDR1 and CDR2 from the germline V gene are SQVTM and ANQGSEA. The CDR3 sequence is 15 residues long. V shed 2 bases and J 5 bases; nucleotides not matched to a gene: 6. The DNA of the CDR3 is TGCAGCGTTGAAAGAGGGACAGGGGGCGCGGAGACCCAGTACTTC. Amino acid sequence: CSVERGTGGAETQYF.

CDR3: CASSAGLSYEQYF. CDR3 sequence (DNA): TGTGCCAGCAGCGCTGGACTATCCTACGAGCAGTACTTC. The gene calls are TRBV11-3 and TRBJ2-7; the D gene is possibly TRBD2 (6 bases). V lost 5 bases and J 1 base, leaving 9 bases between the germline ends. The CDR3 is made up of 13 amino acids. Germline-derived CDR1 and CDR2 are SGHNT and YENEEA.

The gene calls are TRBV5-6 and TRBJ1-5; a possible D gene is TRBD1 (5 bases). The germline V gene has CDR1 SGHDT and CDR2 YYEEEE. There are 16 residues in the CDR3. V was cut by 4 bases and J by 0 bases, with 14 bases left in between. DNA for the CDR3: TGTGCCAGCAGCCCGCGGGGGGGATATAGCAATCAGCCCCAGCATTTT. Translation gives CASSPRGGYSNQPQHF.

There are a few counts of this clone. The genes are TRBV27 and TRBJ2-1; TRBD2 might be the D (5 bases). The germline gives CDR1 MNHEY, CDR2 SMNVEV (reference sequence). V was trimmed by 6 bases and J by 1 base, leaving 10 bases between them. The CDR3 sequence is 14 residues long. CDR3 sequence: CASRPLESYNEQFF. The CDR3 DNA follows: TGTGCCAGCAGACCACTAGAATCCTACAATGAGCAGTTCTTC.

The rearrangement links TRBV18 to TRBJ2-4; 9 positions agree with TRBD1. CDR1 is KGHSH, CDR2 LQKENI, per germline. The CDR3 is made up of 14 amino acids. With 6 bases clipped from V and 5 bases from J, the junction kept 5 bases outside the gene matches. The CDR3: CASSLGQGQNIQYF. The CDR3 DNA reads as TGTGCCAGCTCCCTAGGACAGGGGCAAAACATTCAGTACTTC.

The CDR3 reads CASSATLDRASTDTQYF. The CDR3 DNA reads as TGTGCCAGCAGCGCCACTCTCGACAGGGCTAGCACAGATACGCAGTATTTT. The chain employs TRBV5-4 and TRBJ2-3, with 7 bases aligning to TRBD1. The germline V gene encodes CDR1 SGHNT and CDR2 YYREEE (reference sequence). Losses at the gene ends were 4 bases for V and 0 bases for J; bases not matched to a gene: 11. The CDR3 is 17 amino acids.

On this clone: The sample carries other DNA sequences with the same CDR3. The genes are TRBV27 and TRBJ1-2; D remains ambiguous. The CDR3 is made up of 13 amino acids. Trimming took off 2 bases at V and 5 bases at J, with 9 bases between the two ends. CDR1 is MNHEY, CDR2 SMNVEV, per germline (reference sequence). The CDR3 sequence is CASSLGQNYGYTF. For the CDR3, the DNA is TGTGCCAGCAGTTTAGGTCAGAATTATGGCTACACCTTC.

The chain employs TRBV5-1 and TRBJ2-7; 7 nucleotides match TRBD2. Germline assignment: CDR1 SGHRS and CDR2 YFSETQ. CDR3 length equals 15 residues. The J segment lost 7 bases and the V segment lost 3 bases, leaving 13 bases of the junction unmatched. The CDR3 nucleotides are TGCGCCAGCAGCTCTGGCAGAGGGGAGGGTAGGGAGCAGTACTTC. This gives the protein CASSSGRGEGREQYF. Full variable domain (remainder filled in from reference TRBV5-1 and TRBJ2-7): KAGVTQTPRYLIKTRGQQVTLSCSPISGHRSVSWYQQTPGQGLQFLFEYFSETQRNKGNFPGRFSGRQFSNSRSEMNVSTLELGDSALYLCASSSGRGEGREQYFGPGTRLTVT.